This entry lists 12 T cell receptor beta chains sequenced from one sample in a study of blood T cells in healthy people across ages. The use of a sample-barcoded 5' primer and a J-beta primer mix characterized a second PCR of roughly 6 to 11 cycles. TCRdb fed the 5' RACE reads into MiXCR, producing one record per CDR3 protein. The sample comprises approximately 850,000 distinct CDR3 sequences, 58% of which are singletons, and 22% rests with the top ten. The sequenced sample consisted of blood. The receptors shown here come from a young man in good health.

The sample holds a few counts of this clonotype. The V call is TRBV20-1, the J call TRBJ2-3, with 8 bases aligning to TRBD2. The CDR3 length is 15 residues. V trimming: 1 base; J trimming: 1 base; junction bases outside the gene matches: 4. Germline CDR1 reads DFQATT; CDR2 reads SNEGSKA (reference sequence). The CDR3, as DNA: TGCAGTGCTAGAGCGGGGGGGGCCGGCACAGATACGCAGTATTTT. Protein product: CSARAGGAGTDTQYF.

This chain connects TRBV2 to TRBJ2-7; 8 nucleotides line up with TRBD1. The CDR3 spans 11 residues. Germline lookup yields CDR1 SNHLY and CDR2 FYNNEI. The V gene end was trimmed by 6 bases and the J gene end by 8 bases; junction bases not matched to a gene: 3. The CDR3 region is CASRRQGQQYF. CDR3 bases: TGTGCCAGCAGAAGACAGGGGCAGCAGTACTTC.

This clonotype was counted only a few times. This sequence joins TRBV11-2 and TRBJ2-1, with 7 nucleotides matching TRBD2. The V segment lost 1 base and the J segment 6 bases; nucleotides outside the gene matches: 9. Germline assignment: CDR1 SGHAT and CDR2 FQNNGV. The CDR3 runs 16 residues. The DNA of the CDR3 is TGTGCCAGCAGCTTAGTCAGCGGGGTGGGGGGCAATGAGCAGTTCTTC. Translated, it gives CASSLVSGVGGNEQFF.

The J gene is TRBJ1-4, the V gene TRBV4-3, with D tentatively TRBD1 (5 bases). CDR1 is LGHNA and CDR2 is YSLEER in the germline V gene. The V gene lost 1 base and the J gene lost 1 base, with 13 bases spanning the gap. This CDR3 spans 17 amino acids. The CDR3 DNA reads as TGCGCCAGCAGCCAAGCTTCGGGAGGGGTAACTAATGAAAAACTGTTTTTT. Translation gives CASSQASGGVTNEKLFF.

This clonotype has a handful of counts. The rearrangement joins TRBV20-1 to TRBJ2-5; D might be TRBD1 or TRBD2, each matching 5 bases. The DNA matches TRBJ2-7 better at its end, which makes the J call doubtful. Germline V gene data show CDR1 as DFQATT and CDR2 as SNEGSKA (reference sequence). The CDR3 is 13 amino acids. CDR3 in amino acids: CSARDPNGYEQYF. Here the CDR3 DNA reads TGCAGTGCTCGGGACCCAAACGGCTACGAGCAGTACTTC.

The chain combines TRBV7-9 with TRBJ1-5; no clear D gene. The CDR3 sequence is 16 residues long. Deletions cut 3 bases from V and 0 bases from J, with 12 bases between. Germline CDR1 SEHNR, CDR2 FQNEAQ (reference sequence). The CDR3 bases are TGTGCCAGCAGCTTCGCAGCTCAAAATAGCAATCAGCCCCAGCATTTT. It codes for CASSFAAQNSNQPQHF.

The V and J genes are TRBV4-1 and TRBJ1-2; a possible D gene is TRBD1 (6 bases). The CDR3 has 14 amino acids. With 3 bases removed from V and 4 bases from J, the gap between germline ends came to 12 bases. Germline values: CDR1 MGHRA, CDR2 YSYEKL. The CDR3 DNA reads TGCGCCAGCAGCCAGAACAGGGAAGGCTATGGCTACACCTTC. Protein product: CASSQNREGYGYTF.

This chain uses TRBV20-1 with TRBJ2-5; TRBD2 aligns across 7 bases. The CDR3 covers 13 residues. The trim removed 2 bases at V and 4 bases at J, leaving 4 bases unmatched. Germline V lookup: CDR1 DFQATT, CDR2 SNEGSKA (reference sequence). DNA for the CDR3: TGCAGTGCTAGACAGCGGGGCTCAGAGACCCAGTACTTC. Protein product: CSARQRGSETQYF.

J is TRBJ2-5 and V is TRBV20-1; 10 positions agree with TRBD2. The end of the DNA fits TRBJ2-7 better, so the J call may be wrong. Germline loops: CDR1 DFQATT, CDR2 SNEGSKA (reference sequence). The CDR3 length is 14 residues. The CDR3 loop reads CSAKWTSGHYEQYF. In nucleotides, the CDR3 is TGCAGTGCTAAATGGACTAGCGGACACTACGAGCAGTACTTC.

The CDR3 sequence is CASSPTNFRLAGVGGEQFF. For the CDR3, the DNA is TGTGCCAGCTCACCTACGAACTTCCGACTAGCGGGGGTGGGGGGTGAGCAGTTCTTC. The chain employs TRBV18 and TRBJ2-1, with TRBD2 matching 12 bases. The CDR3 spans 19 residues. J gave up 9 bases and V 3 bases, and 18 bases lay outside the gene matches. CDR1 is KGHSH and CDR2 is LQKENI in the germline V gene.

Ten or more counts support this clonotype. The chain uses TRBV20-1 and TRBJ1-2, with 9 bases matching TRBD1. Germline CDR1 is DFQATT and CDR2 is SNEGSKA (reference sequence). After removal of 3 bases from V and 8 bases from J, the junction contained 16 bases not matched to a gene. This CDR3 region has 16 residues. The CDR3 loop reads CSASNSRLTGGEGYTF. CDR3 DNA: TGCAGTGCTAGTAATTCTCGACTGACAGGGGGAGAGGGCTACACCTTC.

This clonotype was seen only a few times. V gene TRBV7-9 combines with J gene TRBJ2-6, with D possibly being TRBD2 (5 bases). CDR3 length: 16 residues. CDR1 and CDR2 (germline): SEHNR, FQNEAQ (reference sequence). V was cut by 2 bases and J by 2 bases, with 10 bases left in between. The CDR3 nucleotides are TGTGCCAGCAGCTTATGGGGAGAGGCTGGGGCCAACGTCCTGACTTTC. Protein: CASSLWGEAGANVLTF. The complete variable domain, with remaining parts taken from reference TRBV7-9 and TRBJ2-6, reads DTGVSQNPRHKITKRGQNVTFRCDPISEHNRLYWYRQTLGQGPEFLTYFQNEAQLEKSRLLSDRFSAERPKGSFSTLEIQRTEQGDSAMYLCASSLWGEAGANVLTFGAGSRLTVL.